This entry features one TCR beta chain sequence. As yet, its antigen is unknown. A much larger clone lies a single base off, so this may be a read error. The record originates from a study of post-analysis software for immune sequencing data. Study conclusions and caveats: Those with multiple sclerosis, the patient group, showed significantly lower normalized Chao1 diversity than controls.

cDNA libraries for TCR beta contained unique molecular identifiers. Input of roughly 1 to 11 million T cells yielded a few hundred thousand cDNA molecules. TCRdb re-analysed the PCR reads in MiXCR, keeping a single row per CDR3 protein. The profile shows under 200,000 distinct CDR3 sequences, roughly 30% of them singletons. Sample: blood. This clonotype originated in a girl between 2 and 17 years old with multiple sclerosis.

CDR3: CASRKTGVDYEQYF. The CDR3 nucleotides read TGTGCCAGCAGGAAAACAGGGGTCGACTACGAGCAGTACTTC. This chain links TRBV12-3 or TRBV12-4 with TRBJ2-7; 7 bases are shared with TRBD1. The CDR3 has 14 amino acids. After removal of 6 bases from V and 3 bases from J, the junction contained 8 bases not matched to a gene.